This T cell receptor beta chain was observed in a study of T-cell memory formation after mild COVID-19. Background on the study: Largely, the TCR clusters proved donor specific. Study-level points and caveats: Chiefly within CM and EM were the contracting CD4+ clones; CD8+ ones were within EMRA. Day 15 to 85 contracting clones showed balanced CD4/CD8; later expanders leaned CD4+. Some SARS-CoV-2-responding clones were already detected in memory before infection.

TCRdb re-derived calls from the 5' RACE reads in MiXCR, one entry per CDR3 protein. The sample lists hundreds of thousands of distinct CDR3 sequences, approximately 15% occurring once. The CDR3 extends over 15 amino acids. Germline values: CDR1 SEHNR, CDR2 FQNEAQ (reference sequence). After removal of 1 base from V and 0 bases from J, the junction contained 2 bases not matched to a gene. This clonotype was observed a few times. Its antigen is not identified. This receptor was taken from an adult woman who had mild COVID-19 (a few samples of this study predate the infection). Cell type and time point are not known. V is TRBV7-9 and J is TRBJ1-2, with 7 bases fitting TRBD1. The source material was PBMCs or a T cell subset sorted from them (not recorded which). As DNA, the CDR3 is TGTGCCAGCAGCTTAGTGGGGACAGCTAACTATGGCTACACCTTC. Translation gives CASSLVGTANYGYTF.